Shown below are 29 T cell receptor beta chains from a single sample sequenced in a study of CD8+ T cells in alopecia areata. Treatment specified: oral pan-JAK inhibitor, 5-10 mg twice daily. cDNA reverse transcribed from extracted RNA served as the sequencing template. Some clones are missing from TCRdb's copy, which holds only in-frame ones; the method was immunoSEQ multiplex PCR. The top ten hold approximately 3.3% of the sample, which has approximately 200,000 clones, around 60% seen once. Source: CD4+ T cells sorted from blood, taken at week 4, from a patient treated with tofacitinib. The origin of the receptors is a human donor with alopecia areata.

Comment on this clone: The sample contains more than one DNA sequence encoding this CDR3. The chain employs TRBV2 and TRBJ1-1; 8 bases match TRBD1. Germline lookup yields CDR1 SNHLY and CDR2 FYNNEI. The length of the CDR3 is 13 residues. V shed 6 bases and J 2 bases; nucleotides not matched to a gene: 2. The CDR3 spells CASSDRGNTEAFF. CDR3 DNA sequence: TGTGCCAGCAGCGACAGGGGTAACACTGAAGCTTTCTTT.

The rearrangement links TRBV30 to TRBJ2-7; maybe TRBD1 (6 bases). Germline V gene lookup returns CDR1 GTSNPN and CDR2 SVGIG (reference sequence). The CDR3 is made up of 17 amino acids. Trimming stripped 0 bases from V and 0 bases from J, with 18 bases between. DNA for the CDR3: TGTGCCTGGAGTGTACTGGGGGCCAGGGCCAGCTCCTACGAGCAGTACTTC. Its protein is CAWSVLGARASSYEQYF.

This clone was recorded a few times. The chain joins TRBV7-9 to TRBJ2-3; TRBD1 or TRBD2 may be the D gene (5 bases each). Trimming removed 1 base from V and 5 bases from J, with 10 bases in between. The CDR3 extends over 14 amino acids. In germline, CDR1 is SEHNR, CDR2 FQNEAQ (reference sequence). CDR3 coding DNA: TGTGCCAGCAGCTTAGAGGGGAGCGGAGATACGCAGTATTTT. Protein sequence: CASSLEGSGDTQYF.

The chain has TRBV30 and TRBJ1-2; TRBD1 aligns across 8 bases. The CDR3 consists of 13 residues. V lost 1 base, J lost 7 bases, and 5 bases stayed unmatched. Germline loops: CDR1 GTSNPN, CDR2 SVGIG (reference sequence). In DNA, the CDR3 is TGTGCCTGGAGTGCCGGCAGGGGGCCTGGCTACACCTTC. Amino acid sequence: CAWSAGRGPGYTF.

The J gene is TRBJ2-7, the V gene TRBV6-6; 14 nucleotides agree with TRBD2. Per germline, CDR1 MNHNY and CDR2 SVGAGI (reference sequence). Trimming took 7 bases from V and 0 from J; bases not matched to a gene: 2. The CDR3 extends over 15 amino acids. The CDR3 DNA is TGTGCCAGCATTGGGACTAGCGGGGGCTCCTACGAGCAGTACTTC. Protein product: CASIGTSGGSYEQYF.

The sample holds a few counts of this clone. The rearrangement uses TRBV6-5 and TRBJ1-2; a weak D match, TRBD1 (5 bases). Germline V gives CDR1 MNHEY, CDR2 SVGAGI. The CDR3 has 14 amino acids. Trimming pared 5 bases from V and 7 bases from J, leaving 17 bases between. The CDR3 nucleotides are TGTGCCAGCAGTGATTCCACAGACAGACGTGGCTACACCTTC. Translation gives CASSDSTDRRGYTF.

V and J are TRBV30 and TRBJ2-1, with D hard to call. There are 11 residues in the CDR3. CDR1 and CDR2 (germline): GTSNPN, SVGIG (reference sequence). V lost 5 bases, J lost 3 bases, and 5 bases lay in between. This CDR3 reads CAWALYNEQFF. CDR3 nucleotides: TGTGCCTGGGCGCTCTACAATGAGCAGTTCTTC.

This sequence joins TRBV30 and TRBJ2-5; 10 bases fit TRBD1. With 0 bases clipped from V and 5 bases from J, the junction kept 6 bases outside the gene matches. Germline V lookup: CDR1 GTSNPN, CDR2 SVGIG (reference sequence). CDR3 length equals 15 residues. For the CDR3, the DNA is TGTGCCTGGAGTGTAGGGTGGACAGGGGGGGAGACCCAGTACTTC. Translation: CAWSVGWTGGETQYF. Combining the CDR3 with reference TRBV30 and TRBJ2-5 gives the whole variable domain SQTIHQWPATLVQPVGSPLSLECTVEGTSNPNLYWYRQAAGRGLQLLFYSVGIGQISSEVPQNLSASRPQDRQFILSSKKLLLSDSGFYLCAWSVGWTGGETQYFGPGTRLLVL.

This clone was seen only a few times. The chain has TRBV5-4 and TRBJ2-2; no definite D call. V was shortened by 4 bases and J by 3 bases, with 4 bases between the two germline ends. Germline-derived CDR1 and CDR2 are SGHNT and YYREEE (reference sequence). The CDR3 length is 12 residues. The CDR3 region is CASSPHTGELFF. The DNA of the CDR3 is TGTGCCAGCAGCCCACACACCGGGGAGCTGTTTTTT.

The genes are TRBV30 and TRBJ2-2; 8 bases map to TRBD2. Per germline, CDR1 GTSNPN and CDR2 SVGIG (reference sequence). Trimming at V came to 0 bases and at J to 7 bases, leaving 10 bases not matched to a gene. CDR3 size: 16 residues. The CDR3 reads CAWSVGRGGLIGELFF. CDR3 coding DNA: TGTGCCTGGAGTGTAGGCCGGGGGGGCCTAATCGGGGAGCTGTTTTTT.

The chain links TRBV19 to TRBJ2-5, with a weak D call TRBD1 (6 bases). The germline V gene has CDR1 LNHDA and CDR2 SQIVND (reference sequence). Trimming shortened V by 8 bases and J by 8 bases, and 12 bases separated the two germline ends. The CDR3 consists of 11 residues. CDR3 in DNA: TGTGCCAGTGAGGGACATTCAACCCAGTACTTC. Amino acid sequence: CASEGHSTQYF.

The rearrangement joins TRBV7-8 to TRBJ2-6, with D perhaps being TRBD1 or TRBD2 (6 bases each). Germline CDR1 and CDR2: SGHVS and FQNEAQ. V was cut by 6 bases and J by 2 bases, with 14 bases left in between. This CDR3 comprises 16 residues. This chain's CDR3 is CASRDRRAPGANVLTF. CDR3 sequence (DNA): TGTGCCAGCAGAGACAGGAGGGCCCCTGGGGCCAACGTCCTGACTTTC.

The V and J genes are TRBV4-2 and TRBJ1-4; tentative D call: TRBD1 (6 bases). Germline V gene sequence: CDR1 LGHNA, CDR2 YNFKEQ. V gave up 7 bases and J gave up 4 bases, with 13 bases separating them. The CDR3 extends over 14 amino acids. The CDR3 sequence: CASTPGHGNEKLFF. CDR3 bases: TGTGCCAGCACTCCGGGACACGGTAATGAAAAACTGTTTTTT.

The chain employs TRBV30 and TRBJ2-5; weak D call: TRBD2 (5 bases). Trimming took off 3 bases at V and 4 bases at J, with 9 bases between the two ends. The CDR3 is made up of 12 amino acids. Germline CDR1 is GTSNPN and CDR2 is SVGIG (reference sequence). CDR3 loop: CAWRSSGETQYF. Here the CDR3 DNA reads TGTGCCTGGAGGTCCAGCGGAGAGACCCAGTACTTC.

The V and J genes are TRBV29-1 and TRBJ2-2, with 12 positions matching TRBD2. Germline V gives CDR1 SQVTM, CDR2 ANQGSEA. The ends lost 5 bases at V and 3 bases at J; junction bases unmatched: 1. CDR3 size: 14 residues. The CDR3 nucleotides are TGCAGCGTTACTAGCGGGGGGTACACCGGGGAGCTGTTTTTT. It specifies CSVTSGGYTGELFF.

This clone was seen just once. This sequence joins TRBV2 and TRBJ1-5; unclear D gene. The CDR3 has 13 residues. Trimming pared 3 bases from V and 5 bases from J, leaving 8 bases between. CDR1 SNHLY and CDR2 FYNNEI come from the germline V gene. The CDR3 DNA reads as TGTGCCAGCAGTGACAACCTGCATCAGCCCCAGCATTTT. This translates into CASSDNLHQPQHF.

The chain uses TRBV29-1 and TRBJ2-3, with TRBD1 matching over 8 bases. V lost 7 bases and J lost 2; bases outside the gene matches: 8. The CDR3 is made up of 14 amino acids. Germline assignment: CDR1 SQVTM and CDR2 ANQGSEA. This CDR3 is CSAFQGALTDTQYF. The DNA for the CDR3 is TGCAGCGCGTTCCAGGGGGCACTCACAGATACGCAGTATTTT.

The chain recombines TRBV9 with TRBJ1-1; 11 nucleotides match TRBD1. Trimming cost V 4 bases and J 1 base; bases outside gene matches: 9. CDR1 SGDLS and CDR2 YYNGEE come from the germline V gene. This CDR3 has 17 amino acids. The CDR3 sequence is CASSLTPGTGGNTEAFF. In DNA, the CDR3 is TGTGCCAGCAGCCTAACCCCCGGGACAGGGGGGAACACTGAAGCTTTCTTT.

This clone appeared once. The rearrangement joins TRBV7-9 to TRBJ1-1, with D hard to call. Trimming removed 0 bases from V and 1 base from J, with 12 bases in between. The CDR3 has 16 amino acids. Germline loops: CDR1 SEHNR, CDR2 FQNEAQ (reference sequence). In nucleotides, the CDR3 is TGTGCCAGCAGCTTAGCTCGCGTGGGGTGGAACACTGAAGCTTTCTTT. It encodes CASSLARVGWNTEAFF. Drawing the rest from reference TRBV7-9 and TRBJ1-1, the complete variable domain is DTGVSQNPRHKITKRGQNVTFRCDPISEHNRLYWYRQTLGQGPEFLTYFQNEAQLEKSRLLSDRFSAERPKGSFSTLEIQRTEQGDSAMYLCASSLARVGWNTEAFFGQGTRLTVV.

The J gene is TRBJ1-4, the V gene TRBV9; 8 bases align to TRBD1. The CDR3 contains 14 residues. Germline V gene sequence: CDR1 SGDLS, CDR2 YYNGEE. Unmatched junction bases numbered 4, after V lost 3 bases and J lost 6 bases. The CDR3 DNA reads TGTGCCAGCAGCGCGGGACAGGCGCATGAAAAACTGTTTTTT. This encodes CASSAGQAHEKLFF.

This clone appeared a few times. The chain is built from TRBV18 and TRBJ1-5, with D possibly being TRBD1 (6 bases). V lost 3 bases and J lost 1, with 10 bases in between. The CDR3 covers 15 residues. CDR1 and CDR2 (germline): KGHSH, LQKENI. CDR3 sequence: CASSPGGSSNQPQHF. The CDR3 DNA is TGTGCCAGCTCACCTGGGGGCAGCAGCAATCAGCCCCAGCATTTT.

CDR3 region: CASSLQWRLDIQYF. CDR3 sequence (DNA): TGTGCCAGCAGTTTACAGTGGAGGTTGGACATTCAGTACTTC. The gene calls are TRBV28 and TRBJ2-4, with TRBD2 as a possible D gene (5 bases). The CDR3 is made up of 14 amino acids. Trimming left V 2 bases short and J 8 bases short, with 13 bases between. Per germline, CDR1 MDHEN and CDR2 SYDVKM. Based on the CDR3 plus reference TRBV28 and TRBJ2-4, the full variable domain is DVKVTQSSRYLVKRTGEKVFLECVQDMDHENMFWYRQDPGLGLRLIYFSYDVKMKEKGDIPEGYSVSREKKERFSLILESASTNQTSMYLCASSLQWRLDIQYFGAGTRLSVL.

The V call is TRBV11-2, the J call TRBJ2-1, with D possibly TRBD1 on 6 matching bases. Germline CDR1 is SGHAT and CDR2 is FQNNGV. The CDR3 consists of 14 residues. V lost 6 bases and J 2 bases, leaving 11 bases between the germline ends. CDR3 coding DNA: TGTGCCAGCAGTTCGGACAGCACCTACAATGAGCAGTTCTTC. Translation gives CASSSDSTYNEQFF.

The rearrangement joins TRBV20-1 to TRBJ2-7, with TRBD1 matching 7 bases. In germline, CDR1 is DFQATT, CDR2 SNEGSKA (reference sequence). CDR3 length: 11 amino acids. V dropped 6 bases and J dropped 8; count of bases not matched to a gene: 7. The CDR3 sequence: CSADGTDQQYF. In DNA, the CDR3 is TGCAGTGCGGACGGGACAGATCAGCAGTACTTC.

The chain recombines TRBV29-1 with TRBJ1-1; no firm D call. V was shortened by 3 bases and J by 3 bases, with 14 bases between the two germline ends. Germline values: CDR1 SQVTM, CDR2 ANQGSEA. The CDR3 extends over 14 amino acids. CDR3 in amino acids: CSVEVWHSYTEAFF. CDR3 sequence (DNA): TGCAGCGTTGAGGTCTGGCACAGTTACACTGAAGCTTTCTTT.

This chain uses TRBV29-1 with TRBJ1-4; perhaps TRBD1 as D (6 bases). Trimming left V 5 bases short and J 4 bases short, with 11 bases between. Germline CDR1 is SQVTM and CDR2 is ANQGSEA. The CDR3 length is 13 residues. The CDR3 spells CSVRDRSNEKLFF. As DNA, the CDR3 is TGCAGCGTTAGAGACAGGAGTAATGAAAAACTGTTTTTT.

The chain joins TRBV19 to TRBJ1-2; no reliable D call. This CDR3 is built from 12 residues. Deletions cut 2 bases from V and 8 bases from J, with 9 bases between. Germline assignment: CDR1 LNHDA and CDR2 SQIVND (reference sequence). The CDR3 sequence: CASSISQFGYTF. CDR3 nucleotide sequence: TGTGCCAGTAGTATAAGTCAATTCGGCTACACCTTC.

In nucleotides, the CDR3 is TGTGCCAGCAGCTTAGGCGGACAGGGAGGTATCTACGAGCAGTACTTC. Its protein is CASSLGGQGGIYEQYF. This rearrangement joins TRBV7-2 to TRBJ2-5; TRBD1 aligns across 8 bases. The J call may be mistaken, given a closer DNA end match to TRBJ2-7. Looked up from germline, CDR1 is SGHTA and CDR2 is FQGNSA. This CDR3 region has 16 residues.

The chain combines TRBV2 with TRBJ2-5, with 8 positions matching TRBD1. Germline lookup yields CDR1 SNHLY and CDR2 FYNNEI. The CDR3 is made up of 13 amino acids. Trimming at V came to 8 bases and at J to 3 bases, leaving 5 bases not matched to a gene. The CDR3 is CASGEDREETQYF. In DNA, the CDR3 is TGTGCCAGCGGCGAGGACAGGGAAGAGACCCAGTACTTC.